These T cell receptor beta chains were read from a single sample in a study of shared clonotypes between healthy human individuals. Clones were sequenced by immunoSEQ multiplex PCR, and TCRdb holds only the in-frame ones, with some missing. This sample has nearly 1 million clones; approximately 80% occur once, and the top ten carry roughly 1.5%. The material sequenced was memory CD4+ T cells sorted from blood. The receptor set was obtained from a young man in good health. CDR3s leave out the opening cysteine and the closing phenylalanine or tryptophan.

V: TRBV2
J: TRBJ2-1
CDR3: ASRMNNEQF

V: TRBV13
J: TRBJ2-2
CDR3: ASSQMSGELF

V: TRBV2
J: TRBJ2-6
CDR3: ASRRGAGANVLT

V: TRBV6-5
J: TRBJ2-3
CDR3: ASRPGQVLDTQY

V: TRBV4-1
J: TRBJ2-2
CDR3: ASSHKGGATGELF

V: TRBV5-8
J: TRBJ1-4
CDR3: ASSLEGGPWEKLF

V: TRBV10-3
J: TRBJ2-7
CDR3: AIGSGQPGLEQY

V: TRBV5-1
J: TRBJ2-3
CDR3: ASSLDSTGAGDTQY

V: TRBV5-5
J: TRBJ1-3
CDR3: ASSFEQVSGNTIY

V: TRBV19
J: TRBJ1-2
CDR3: ASSILPAADGYT

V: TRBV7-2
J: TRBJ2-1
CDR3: ASSSMGQKRTNNEQF

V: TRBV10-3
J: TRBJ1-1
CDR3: ATRVGTENTEAF

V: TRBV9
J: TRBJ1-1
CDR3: ASRPSGTNTEAF

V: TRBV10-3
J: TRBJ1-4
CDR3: AISGTANEKLF

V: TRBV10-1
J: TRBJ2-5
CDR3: ASASSVAPGATQY

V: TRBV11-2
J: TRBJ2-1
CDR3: ASSLQGPTSEQF

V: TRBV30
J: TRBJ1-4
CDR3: AWSVTAAEGEKLF

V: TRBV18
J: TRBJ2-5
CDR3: ASSPPVGAETQY

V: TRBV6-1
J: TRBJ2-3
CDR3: ASSEDSQGANTDTQY

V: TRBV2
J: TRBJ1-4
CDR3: ASNRQGGPTNEKLF

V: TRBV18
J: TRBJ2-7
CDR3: ASSPQGQGYEQY

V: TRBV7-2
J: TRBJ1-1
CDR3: ASSRATGTDNTEAF

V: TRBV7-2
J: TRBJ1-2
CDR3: ASSSESKGAGGYT

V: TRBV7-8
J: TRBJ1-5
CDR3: ASSLVGQGRASNQPQH

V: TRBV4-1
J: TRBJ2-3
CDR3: ASSRTSGGPSTDTQY

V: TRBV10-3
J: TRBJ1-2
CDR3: AISEGPAVRDGYT

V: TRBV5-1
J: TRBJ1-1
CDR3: ASSWGQNSEAF

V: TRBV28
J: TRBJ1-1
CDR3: ASSFGTGALNTEAF

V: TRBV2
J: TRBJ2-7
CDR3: ASRALSTGVGEQY

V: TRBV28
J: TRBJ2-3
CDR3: ASSFPGQGGTDTQY

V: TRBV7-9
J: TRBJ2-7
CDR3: ASSLGTVSEQY

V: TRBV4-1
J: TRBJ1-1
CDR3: ASSQDINQGRMNTEAF

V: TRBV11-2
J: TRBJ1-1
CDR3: ASSPRDGRMNTEAF

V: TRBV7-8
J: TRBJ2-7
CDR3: ASSSVGGALYEQY

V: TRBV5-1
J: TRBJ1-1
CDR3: ATRPGQGIGTEAF

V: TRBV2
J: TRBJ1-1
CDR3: ASSEKGQGTPIGAF

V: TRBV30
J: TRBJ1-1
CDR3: AWSRGLSGEAF

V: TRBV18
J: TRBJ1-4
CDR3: ASSLQQEPNEKLF

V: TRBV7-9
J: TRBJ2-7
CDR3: ASSLGGQLYEQY